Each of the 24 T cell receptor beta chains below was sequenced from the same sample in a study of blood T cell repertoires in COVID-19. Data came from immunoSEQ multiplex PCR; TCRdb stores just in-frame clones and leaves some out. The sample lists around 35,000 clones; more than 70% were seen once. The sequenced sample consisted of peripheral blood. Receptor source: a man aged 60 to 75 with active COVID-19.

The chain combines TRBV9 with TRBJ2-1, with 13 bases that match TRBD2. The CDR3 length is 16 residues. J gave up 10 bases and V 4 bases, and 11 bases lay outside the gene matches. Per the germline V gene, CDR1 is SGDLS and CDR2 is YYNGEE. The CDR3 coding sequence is TGTGCCAGCAGCACCCGGACTAGCGGGAGTTTCCAGGAGCAGTTCTTC. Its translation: CASSTRTSGSFQEQFF.

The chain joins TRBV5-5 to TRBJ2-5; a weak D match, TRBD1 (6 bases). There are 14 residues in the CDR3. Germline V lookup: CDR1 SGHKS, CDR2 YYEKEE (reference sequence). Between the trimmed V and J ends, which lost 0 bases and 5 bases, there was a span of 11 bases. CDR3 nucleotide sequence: TGTGCCAGCAGCTTGGCTCCAGGGGAGGAGACCCAGTACTTC. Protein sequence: CASSLAPGEETQYF.

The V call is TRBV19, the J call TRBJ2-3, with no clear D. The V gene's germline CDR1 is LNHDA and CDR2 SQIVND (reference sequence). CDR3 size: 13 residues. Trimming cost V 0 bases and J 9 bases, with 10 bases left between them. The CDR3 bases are TGTGCCAGTAGTATAGACTATGAGAAGACGCAGTATTTT. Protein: CASSIDYEKTQYF.

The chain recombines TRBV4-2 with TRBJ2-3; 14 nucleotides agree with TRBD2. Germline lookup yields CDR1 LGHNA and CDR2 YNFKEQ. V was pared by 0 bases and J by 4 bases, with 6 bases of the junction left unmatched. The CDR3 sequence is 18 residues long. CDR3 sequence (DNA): TGTGCCAGCAGCCAAGATCCAGGACTAGCGGGAGGCGCAGATACGCAGTATTTT. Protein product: CASSQDPGLAGGADTQYF.

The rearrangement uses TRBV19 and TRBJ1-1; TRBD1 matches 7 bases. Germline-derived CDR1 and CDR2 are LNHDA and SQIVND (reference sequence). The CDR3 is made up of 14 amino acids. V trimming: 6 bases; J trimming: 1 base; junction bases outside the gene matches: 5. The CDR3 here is CASRTTGANTEAFF. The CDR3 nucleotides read TGTGCCAGTAGAACTACAGGGGCGAACACTGAAGCTTTCTTT.

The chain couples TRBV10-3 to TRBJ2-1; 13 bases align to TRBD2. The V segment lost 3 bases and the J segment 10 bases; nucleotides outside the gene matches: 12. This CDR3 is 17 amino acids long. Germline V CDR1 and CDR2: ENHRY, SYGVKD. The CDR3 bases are TGTGCCATCAGTGATTTGGGGAGGACTAGCGGGAGTGCCGAGCAGTTCTTC. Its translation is CAISDLGRTSGSAEQFF.

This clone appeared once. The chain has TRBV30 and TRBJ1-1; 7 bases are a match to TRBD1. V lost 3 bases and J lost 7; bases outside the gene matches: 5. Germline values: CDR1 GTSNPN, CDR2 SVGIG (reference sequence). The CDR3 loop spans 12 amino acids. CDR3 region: CAWRGQGGEAFF. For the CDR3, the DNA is TGTGCCTGGAGGGGTCAGGGGGGTGAAGCTTTCTTT.

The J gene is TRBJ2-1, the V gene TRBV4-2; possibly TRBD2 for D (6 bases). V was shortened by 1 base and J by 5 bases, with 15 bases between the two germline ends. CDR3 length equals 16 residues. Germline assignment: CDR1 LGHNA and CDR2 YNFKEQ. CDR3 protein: CASSQVPLGGNNEQFF. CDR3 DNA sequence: TGTGCCAGCAGCCAAGTCCCCTTGGGCGGGAACAATGAGCAGTTCTTC.

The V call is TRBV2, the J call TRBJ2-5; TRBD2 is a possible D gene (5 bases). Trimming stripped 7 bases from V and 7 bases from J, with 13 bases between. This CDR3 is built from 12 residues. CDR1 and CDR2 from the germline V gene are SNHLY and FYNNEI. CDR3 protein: CASTSLEGTQYF. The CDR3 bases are TGTGCCAGCACATCTTTAGAGGGGACCCAGTACTTC. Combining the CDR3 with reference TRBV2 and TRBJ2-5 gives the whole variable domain EPEVTQTPSHQVTQMGQEVILRCVPISNHLYFYWYRQILGQKVEFLVSFYNNEISEKSEIFDDQFSVERPDGSNFTLKIRSTKLEDSAMYFCASTSLEGTQYFGPGTRLLVL.

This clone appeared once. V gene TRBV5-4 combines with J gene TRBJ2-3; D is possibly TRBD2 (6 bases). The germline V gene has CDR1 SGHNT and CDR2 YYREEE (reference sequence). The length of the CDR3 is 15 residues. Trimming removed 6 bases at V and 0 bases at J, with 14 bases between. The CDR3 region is CASTLSGASTDTQYF. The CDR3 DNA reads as TGTGCCAGCACCCTTAGCGGTGCTAGCACAGATACGCAGTATTTT.

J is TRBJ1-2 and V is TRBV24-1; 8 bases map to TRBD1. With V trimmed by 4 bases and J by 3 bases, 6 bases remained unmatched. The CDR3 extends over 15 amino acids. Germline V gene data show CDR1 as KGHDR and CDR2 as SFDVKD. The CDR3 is CATSDPGTGHYGYTF. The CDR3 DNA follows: TGTGCCACCAGTGACCCCGGGACAGGACACTATGGCTACACCTTC.

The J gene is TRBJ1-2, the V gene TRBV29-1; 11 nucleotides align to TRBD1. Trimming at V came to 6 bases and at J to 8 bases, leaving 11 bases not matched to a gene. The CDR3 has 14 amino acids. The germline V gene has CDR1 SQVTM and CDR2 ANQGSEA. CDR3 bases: TGCAGCGTGGAACCGGGACAGGGGGGATGGGGCTACACCTTC. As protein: CSVEPGQGGWGYTF.

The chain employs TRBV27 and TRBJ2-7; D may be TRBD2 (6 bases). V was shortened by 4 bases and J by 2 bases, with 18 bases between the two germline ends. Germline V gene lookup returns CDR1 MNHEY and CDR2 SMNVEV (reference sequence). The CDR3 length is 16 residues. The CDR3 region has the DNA TGTGCCAGCAGTTCAAGGCAGGGTGGAGGGGCCTACGAGCAGTACTTC. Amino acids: CASSSRQGGGAYEQYF.

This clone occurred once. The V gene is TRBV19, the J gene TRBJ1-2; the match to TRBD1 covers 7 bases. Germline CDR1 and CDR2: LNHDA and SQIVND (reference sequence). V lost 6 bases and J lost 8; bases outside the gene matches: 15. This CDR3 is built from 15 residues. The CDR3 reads CASSLYGQAPHGYTF. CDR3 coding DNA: TGTGCCAGTAGCCTATACGGACAGGCCCCCCACGGCTACACCTTC.

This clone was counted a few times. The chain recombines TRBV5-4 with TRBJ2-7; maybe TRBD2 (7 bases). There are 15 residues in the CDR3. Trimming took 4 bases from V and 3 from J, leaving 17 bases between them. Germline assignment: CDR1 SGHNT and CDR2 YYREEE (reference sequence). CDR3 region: CASSPQGRASYEQYF. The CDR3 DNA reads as TGTGCCAGCAGCCCCCAGGGGAGGGCCAGCTACGAGCAGTACTTC.

CDR3 nucleotides: TGTGCCAGCAAGGTCCAGGAGGCCTATGGCTACACCTTC. Translation gives CASKVQEAYGYTF. This chain joins TRBV2 and TRBJ1-2; D is ambiguous. CDR3 length: 13 residues. Per germline, CDR1 SNHLY and CDR2 FYNNEI. Trimming left V 7 bases short and J 4 bases short, with 13 bases between. Full variable domain (missing parts from reference TRBV2 and TRBJ1-2): EPEVTQTPSHQVTQMGQEVILRCVPISNHLYFYWYRQILGQKVEFLVSFYNNEISEKSEIFDDQFSVERPDGSNFTLKIRSTKLEDSAMYFCASKVQEAYGYTFGSGTRLTVV.

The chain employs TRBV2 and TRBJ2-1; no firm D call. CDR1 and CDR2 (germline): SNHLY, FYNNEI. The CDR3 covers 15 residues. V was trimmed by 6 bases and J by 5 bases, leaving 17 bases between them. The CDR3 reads CASSAQPLRDNEQFF. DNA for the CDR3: TGTGCCAGCAGCGCACAGCCTCTACGCGACAATGAGCAGTTCTTC.

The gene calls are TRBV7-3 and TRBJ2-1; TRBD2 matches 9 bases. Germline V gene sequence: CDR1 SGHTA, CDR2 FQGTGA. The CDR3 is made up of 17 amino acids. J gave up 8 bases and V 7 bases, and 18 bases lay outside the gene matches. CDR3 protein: CASTQTHSGSFHDEQFF. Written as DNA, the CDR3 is TGTGCCAGCACCCAGACCCATAGCGGGAGTTTCCACGATGAGCAGTTCTTC.

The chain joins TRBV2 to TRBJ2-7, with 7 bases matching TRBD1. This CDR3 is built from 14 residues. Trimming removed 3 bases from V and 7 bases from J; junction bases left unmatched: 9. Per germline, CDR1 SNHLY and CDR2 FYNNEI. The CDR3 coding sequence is TGTGCCAGCAGTGATCAGGGGGACCTCGGGGAGCAGTACTTC. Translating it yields CASSDQGDLGEQYF.

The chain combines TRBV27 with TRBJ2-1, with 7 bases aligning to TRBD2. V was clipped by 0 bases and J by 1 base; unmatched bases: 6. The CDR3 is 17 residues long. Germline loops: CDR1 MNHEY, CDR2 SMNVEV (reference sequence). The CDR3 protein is CASSLSAGVKSYNEQFF. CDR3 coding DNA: TGTGCCAGCAGTTTATCGGCGGGAGTAAAGTCCTACAATGAGCAGTTCTTC.

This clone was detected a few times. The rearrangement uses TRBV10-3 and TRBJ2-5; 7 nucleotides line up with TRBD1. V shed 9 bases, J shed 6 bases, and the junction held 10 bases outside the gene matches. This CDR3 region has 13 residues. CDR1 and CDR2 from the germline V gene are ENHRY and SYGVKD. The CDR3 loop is CAIRAPTGQTQYF. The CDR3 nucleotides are TGTGCCATACGCGCCCCGACAGGGCAGACCCAGTACTTC.

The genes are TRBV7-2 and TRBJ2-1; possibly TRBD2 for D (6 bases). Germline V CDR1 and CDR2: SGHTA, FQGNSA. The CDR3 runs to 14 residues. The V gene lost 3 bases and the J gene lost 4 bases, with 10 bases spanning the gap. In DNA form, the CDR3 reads TGTGCCAGCAGCTTGCGGGGCCCGTACAATGAGCAGTTCTTC. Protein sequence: CASSLRGPYNEQFF.

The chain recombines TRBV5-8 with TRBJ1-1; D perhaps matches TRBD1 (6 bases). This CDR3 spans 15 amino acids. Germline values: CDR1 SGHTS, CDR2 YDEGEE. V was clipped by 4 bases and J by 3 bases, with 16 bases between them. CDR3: CASSQLGGRDTEAFF. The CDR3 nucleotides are TGTGCCAGCAGCCAGCTAGGGGGGAGGGACACTGAAGCTTTCTTT.

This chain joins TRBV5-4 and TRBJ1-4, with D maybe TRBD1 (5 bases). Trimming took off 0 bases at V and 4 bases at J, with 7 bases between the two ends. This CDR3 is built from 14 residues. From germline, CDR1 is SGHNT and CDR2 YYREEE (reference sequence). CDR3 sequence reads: CASSLGGVNEKLFF. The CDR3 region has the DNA TGTGCCAGCAGCTTGGGGGGGGTTAATGAAAAACTGTTTTTT.